This is a list of T cell receptor beta chains from one sample in a study of blood T cell repertoires in COVID-19. Profiling relied on immunoSEQ multiplex PCR, and the TCRdb table lists in-frame clones only, not all of them. The sample lists about 200,000 clones; roughly 88% were seen once. Sample: peripheral blood. The receptors come from a middle-aged man with COVID-19, enrolled during active disease. The CDR3 runs from the conserved cysteine through the conserved F or W. A D gene is named only where the DNA matches it firmly. Size tells how often a clone was seen (once, few, many) or the class of an expanded clone, and some rows leave it out.

CDR3aa,CDR3nt,v_gene,d_gene,abundance,j_gene
CASAVEGSNQPQHF,TGTGCCAGCGCTGTGGAGGGTAGCAATCAGCCCCAGCATTTT,TRBV6-5,-,few,TRBJ1-5
CASSLAGDEAFF,TGCGCCAGCAGCTTGGCCGGGGATGAAGCTTTCTTT,TRBV5-1,-,-,TRBJ1-1
CASCSLSGTGVGGELFF,TGTGCCAGCTGTAGTCTTTCCGGGACAGGGGTCGGCGGGGAGCTGTTTTTT,TRBV7-2,TRBD1,-,TRBJ2-2
CASSLAIVRGPSSYEQYF,TGTGCCAGCAGCTTAGCGATTGTCAGGGGCCCTTCCTCCTACGAGCAGTACTTC,TRBV7-2,-,once,TRBJ2-7
CASSLPHGGRDTQYF,TGTGCCAGTAGTCTTCCCCACGGGGGGAGAGATACGCAGTATTTT,TRBV19,TRBD2,-,TRBJ2-3
CASSNRGEPKGGGAFF,TGCGCCAGCAGCAACAGGGGAGAACCTAAGGGGGGCGGGGCTTTCTTT,TRBV10-1,TRBD1,-,TRBJ1-1
CASSLGDGNQPQHF,TGCGCCAGCAGCTTGGGAGACGGGAATCAGCCCCAGCATTTT,TRBV5-1,-,-,TRBJ1-5
CASSSPGQGIGAFF,TGTGCCAGCAGCTCGCCGGGACAGGGAATAGGAGCTTTCTTT,TRBV11-2,TRBD1,-,TRBJ1-1
CAWSPVGGPAEAFF,TGTGCCTGGAGCCCCGTGGGGGGGCCGGCTGAAGCTTTCTTT,TRBV30,-,-,TRBJ1-1
CASSSDSHQETQYF,TGTGCCAGCTCAAGTGACAGCCACCAAGAGACCCAGTACTTC,TRBV18,-,-,TRBJ2-5
CASSFTQANEKLFF,TGTGCCAGCAGTTTTACACAGGCTAATGAAAAACTGTTTTTT,TRBV28,-,once,TRBJ1-4
CASSPTTGIDSPLHF,TGTGCCAGCAGCCCCACGACAGGGATTGATTCACCCCTCCACTTT,TRBV6-5,TRBD1,-,TRBJ1-6
CATSRDPTGGIEQFF,TGTGCCACCAGCAGAGATCCGACAGGGGGAATTGAGCAGTTCTTC,TRBV15,TRBD1,-,TRBJ2-1
CASSTRQGSAEAFF,TGTGCCAGCAGCACCCGACAGGGTAGCGCTGAAGCTTTCTTT,TRBV7-2,TRBD1,-,TRBJ1-1
CASSLGVLAGGADTQYF,TGTGCCAGCAGCTTAGGGGTGTTAGCGGGAGGAGCAGATACGCAGTATTTT,TRBV11-2,TRBD2,once,TRBJ2-3
CASSPTASGGRNSYNEQFF,TGTGCCAGCTCACCTACCGCCTCAGGGGGAAGGAACTCCTACAATGAGCAGTTCTTC,TRBV18,TRBD1,-,TRBJ2-1
CASSLGRETQYF,TGTGCCAGCAGTTTAGGGAGAGAGACCCAGTACTTC,TRBV12-3/TRBV12-4,-,-,TRBJ2-5
CASSLGTGRGTEAFF,TGTGCCAGCAGCCTCGGGACAGGGCGGGGGACTGAAGCTTTCTTT,TRBV9,TRBD1,once,TRBJ1-1
CSAGTGPVYQETQYF,TGCAGCGCCGGGACAGGGCCTGTGTACCAAGAGACCCAGTACTTC,TRBV29-1,TRBD1,few,TRBJ2-5
CASSHRVPHQQNTGELFF,TGTGCCAGCAGCCACAGGGTGCCACACCAGCAGAACACCGGGGAGCTGTTTTTT,TRBV27,-,-,TRBJ2-2
CASSKDRGRLDTEAFF,TGTGCCAGCAGTAAAGACAGGGGGCGATTGGACACTGAAGCTTTCTTT,TRBV6-2/TRBV6-3,TRBD1,-,TRBJ1-1
CASSQAGGSAEKLFF,TGCGCCAGCAGCCAAGCAGGGGGTTCAGCTGAAAAACTGTTTTTT,TRBV4-3,TRBD1,-,TRBJ1-4
CASSEFQGPRQEQYF,TGTGCCAGCAGTGAATTTCAGGGTCCGCGACAGGAGCAGTACTTC,TRBV25-1,-,-,TRBJ2-7
CASSITGDKVYGYTF,TGTGCCAGTAGTATAACCGGAGATAAAGTCTATGGCTACACCTTC,TRBV19,-,few,TRBJ1-2
CASQDRGQPQHF,TGTGCCAGTCAGGACAGGGGTCAGCCCCAGCATTTT,TRBV6-5,TRBD1,-,TRBJ1-5
CASRDRVVTEAFF,TGTGCCAGCAGGGACAGGGTGGTTACTGAAGCTTTCTTT,TRBV6-5,TRBD1,-,TRBJ1-1
CASRQGETQYF,TGTGCCAGCAGACAGGGTGAGACCCAGTACTTC,TRBV6-5,-,-,TRBJ2-5
CASSRQGYSETQYF,TGTGCCAGCAGCCGACAGGGGTATAGCGAGACCCAGTACTTC,TRBV9,TRBD1,-,TRBJ2-5
CASSQVTGGVEKLFF,TGCGCCAGCAGCCAAGTAACAGGGGGAGTTGAAAAACTGTTTTTT,TRBV4-1,TRBD1,once,TRBJ1-4
CASSRQAMNTEAFF,TGCGCCAGCAGCAGACAGGCTATGAACACTGAAGCTTTCTTT,TRBV5-1,-,-,TRBJ1-1
CASSDWASGENTGELFF,TGTGCCAGCAGTGATTGGGCTAGCGGGGAAAACACCGGGGAGCTGTTTTTT,TRBV6-1,TRBD2,-,TRBJ2-2
CASSFLRGRDEQYF,TGTGCCAGCAGCTTCCTGAGAGGGCGAGACGAGCAGTACTTC,TRBV7-9,-,once,TRBJ2-7
CASSRGLAKETQYF,TGTGCCAGCAGCAGGGGACTAGCAAAAGAGACCCAGTACTTC,TRBV7-2,TRBD2,-,TRBJ2-5
CASSLVGAYEQYF,TGTGCCAGCAGTCTTGTCGGAGCCTACGAGCAGTACTTC,TRBV27,-,-,TRBJ2-7
CASTGQGASPLHF,TGTGCCAGCACTGGACAGGGGGCCTCACCCCTCCACTTT,TRBV5-6,TRBD1,-,TRBJ1-6
CASNPGTGQETQYF,TGTGCCAGCAATCCTGGGACAGGTCAAGAGACCCAGTACTTC,TRBV6-5,TRBD1,once,TRBJ2-5
CASSLWEQGLQGNTIYF,TGTGCCAGCAGCTTATGGGAGCAGGGACTACAGGGAAACACCATATATTTT,TRBV7-6,-,-,TRBJ1-3
CASSPRGFGYGYTF,TGTGCCAGCAGCCCACGGGGATTTGGTTATGGCTACACCTTC,TRBV6-5,-,-,TRBJ1-2
CASSPAGTDNSPLHF,TGTGCCAGCAGTCCGGCTGGGACAGACAATTCACCCCTCCACTTT,TRBV27,TRBD1,-,TRBJ1-6
CASRLPGAPQHF,TGTGCCAGCAGACTACCGGGTGCGCCCCAGCATTTT,TRBV12-3/TRBV12-4,-,-,TRBJ1-5
CASSSRLASGTDTQYF,TGTGCCAGCAGCTCCAGACTAGCGAGCGGCACAGATACGCAGTATTTT,TRBV7-2,TRBD2,-,TRBJ2-3
CASSFRNRANLETQYF,TGTGCCAGCAGCTTCAGAAACAGAGCCAATTTAGAGACCCAGTACTTC,TRBV7-6,-,-,TRBJ2-5
CASSGQGRRDTQYF,TGTGCCAGCAGTGGACAGGGAAGGCGAGATACGCAGTATTTT,TRBV2,TRBD1,-,TRBJ2-3
CASSRSSGSPDTQYF,TGCGCCAGCAGCCGATCATCGGGGAGCCCAGATACGCAGTATTTT,TRBV4-1,-,-,TRBJ2-3
CASSSQGAGGNEKLFF,TGTGCCAGCAGTTCACAGGGGGCAGGGGGTAATGAAAAACTGTTTTTT,TRBV2,TRBD1,-,TRBJ1-4
CASSEAGQGMAGANVLTF,TGTGCCAGCAGTGAAGCCGGGCAGGGAATGGCTGGGGCCAACGTCCTGACTTTC,TRBV25-1,-,-,TRBJ2-6
CASSLHQAYGYTF,TGTGCCAGCAGCTTGCACCAGGCCTATGGCTACACCTTC,TRBV5-6,-,-,TRBJ1-2